A selection of T cell receptor beta chains follows, all from one sample in a study of identical twins. From the 5' RACE reads, TCRdb called clonotypes with MiXCR, one entry per CDR3 protein. Of just under 550,000 distinct CDR3 sequences in the sample, around 15% were seen once. This sample also appeared in a second study, on yellow fever vaccine responses in identical twins.

The sample comprised CD4+ T cells sorted from blood. The receptors here all came from a woman aged 18 to 35 in good health. Both conserved end residues are part of each CDR3. A D gene is named only where the DNA matches it firmly. Clone sizes are given selectively: once, few, many, or a class where the clone is expanded.

cdr3_aa: CASSQTLSTGELFF; cdr3_nt: TGTGCCAGCAGCCAGACCCTCTCCACCGGGGAGCTGTTTTTT; clone_size: few; d_call: -; v_call: TRBV7-9; j_call: TRBJ2-2
cdr3_aa: CASSYSYTASYNEQFF; cdr3_nt: TGTGCCAGCAGTTACTCTTATACGGCTTCCTACAATGAGCAGTTCTTC; clone_size: few; d_call: -; v_call: TRBV6-5; j_call: TRBJ2-1
cdr3_aa: CASSPDRQNNEQFF; cdr3_nt: TGCGCCAGCAGCCCGGACAGGCAGAACAATGAGCAGTTCTTC; clone_size: -; d_call: TRBD1; v_call: TRBV5-1; j_call: TRBJ2-1
cdr3_aa: CASTRTRATDTQYF; cdr3_nt: TGTGCCAGCACTCGCACGAGAGCCACAGATACGCAGTATTTT; clone_size: few; d_call: -; v_call: TRBV6-1; j_call: TRBJ2-3
cdr3_aa: CASSPERTSRYEQYF; cdr3_nt: TGTGCCAGCAGCCCGGAGCGGACTAGCAGGTACGAGCAGTACTTC; clone_size: few; d_call: TRBD2; v_call: TRBV7-8; j_call: TRBJ2-7
cdr3_aa: CTISRRGSFTSSGYNEQFF; cdr3_nt: TGTACCATCAGTCGCCGGGGCAGCTTCACGTCTAGCGGGTACAATGAGCAGTTCTTC; clone_size: -; d_call: TRBD2; v_call: TRBV2; j_call: TRBJ2-1
cdr3_aa: CASSTPGQNIQYF; cdr3_nt: TGTGCCAGCAGCACACCGGGACAGAACATTCAGTACTTC; clone_size: few; d_call: TRBD1; v_call: TRBV7-6; j_call: TRBJ2-4
cdr3_aa: CASSEYGSTSGSLTNTQYF; cdr3_nt: TGTGCCAGCAGTGAATACGGGAGTACTAGCGGGAGTCTAACAAATACGCAGTATTTT; clone_size: few; d_call: TRBD2; v_call: TRBV6-1; j_call: TRBJ2-3
cdr3_aa: CSARLRDRVYVETQYF; cdr3_nt: TGCAGTGCTAGACTCCGGGACAGGGTGTATGTAGAGACCCAGTACTTC; clone_size: few; d_call: TRBD1; v_call: TRBV20-1; j_call: TRBJ2-5
cdr3_aa: CASSLEQGSIRPQHF; cdr3_nt: TGTGCCAGCAGCTTAGAACAGGGAAGTATACGGCCCCAGCATTTT; clone_size: many; d_call: -; v_call: TRBV7-8; j_call: TRBJ1-5
cdr3_aa: CASSQGPGGPQHF; cdr3_nt: TGTGCCAGCAGCCAAGGTCCAGGCGGGCCCCAGCATTTT; clone_size: -; d_call: -; v_call: TRBV14; j_call: TRBJ1-5
cdr3_aa: CSGAGGFGYTF; cdr3_nt: TGCAGCGGGGCAGGGGGTTTTGGCTACACCTTC; clone_size: few; d_call: TRBD1; v_call: TRBV29-1; j_call: TRBJ1-2
cdr3_aa: CASTSLGVHEQFF; cdr3_nt: TGTGCCAGCACCAGTCTAGGGGTCCATGAGCAGTTCTTC; clone_size: -; d_call: -; v_call: TRBV12-3/TRBV12-4; j_call: TRBJ2-1
cdr3_aa: CASSSPGTGEVGEQFF; cdr3_nt: TGTGCCAGCAGTTCTCCCGGGACAGGGGAAGTGGGTGAGCAGTTCTTC; clone_size: few; d_call: TRBD1; v_call: TRBV28; j_call: TRBJ2-1
cdr3_aa: CSAKALAVTDTQYF; cdr3_nt: TGCAGTGCCAAGGCACTAGCGGTTACAGATACGCAGTATTTT; clone_size: few; d_call: TRBD2; v_call: TRBV20-1; j_call: TRBJ2-3
cdr3_aa: CASSPAQGGRDYGYTF; cdr3_nt: TGTGCCAGCAGCCCTGCCCAAGGGGGGCGCGACTATGGCTACACCTTC; clone_size: -; d_call: -; v_call: TRBV28; j_call: TRBJ1-2
cdr3_aa: CAISESIRGAETQYF; cdr3_nt: TGTGCCATCAGTGAGTCGATCCGAGGAGCCGAGACCCAGTACTTC; clone_size: few; d_call: -; v_call: TRBV10-3; j_call: TRBJ2-5
cdr3_aa: CASSESRSTDTQYF; cdr3_nt: TGTGCCAGCAGTGAAAGTCGAAGCACAGATACGCAGTATTTT; clone_size: many; d_call: -; v_call: TRBV6-1; j_call: TRBJ2-3
cdr3_aa: CASSERGDTGELFF; cdr3_nt: TGTGCCAGCAGTGAACGGGGGGACACCGGGGAGCTGTTTTTT; clone_size: few; d_call: TRBD2; v_call: TRBV2; j_call: TRBJ2-2
cdr3_aa: CASSQPGTANYGYTF; cdr3_nt: TGTGCCAGCAGCCAACCCGGGACAGCAAACTATGGCTACACCTTC; clone_size: -; d_call: TRBD1; v_call: TRBV14; j_call: TRBJ1-2
cdr3_aa: CASSVDGESDYNEQFF; cdr3_nt: TGTGCCAGCAGCGTAGATGGGGAGTCGGACTACAATGAGCAGTTCTTC; clone_size: -; d_call: -; v_call: TRBV9; j_call: TRBJ2-1
cdr3_aa: CASSPSGQRTNYGYTF; cdr3_nt: TGTGCCAGCAGTCCCTCGGGACAGAGGACTAACTATGGCTACACCTTC; clone_size: few; d_call: TRBD1; v_call: TRBV27; j_call: TRBJ1-2
cdr3_aa: CASSFPGQSGYTF; cdr3_nt: TGTGCCAGCAGCTTCCCGGGACAGTCTGGCTACACCTTC; clone_size: few; d_call: TRBD1; v_call: TRBV5-6; j_call: TRBJ1-2
cdr3_aa: CATSSLAGGRRNEQFF; cdr3_nt: TGTGCCACCAGCAGTCTAGCGGGAGGTCGTCGGAATGAGCAGTTCTTC; clone_size: -; d_call: TRBD2; v_call: TRBV15; j_call: TRBJ2-1
cdr3_aa: CASSEQRYGYTF; cdr3_nt: TGTGCCAGCAGTGAGCAGCGCTATGGCTACACCTTC; clone_size: many; d_call: -; v_call: TRBV2; j_call: TRBJ1-2
cdr3_aa: CASSVVGSTGGISGAAEQFF; cdr3_nt: TGTGCCAGCAGCGTAGTTGGGTCGACAGGGGGAATCTCGGGAGCTGCTGAGCAGTTCTTC; clone_size: -; d_call: TRBD1; v_call: TRBV9; j_call: TRBJ2-1
cdr3_aa: CASALFGNLQETQYF; cdr3_nt: TGCGCCAGCGCCCTTTTCGGAAACCTCCAAGAGACCCAGTACTTC; clone_size: once; d_call: -; v_call: TRBV10-2; j_call: TRBJ2-5
cdr3_aa: CASSQDSGVRETQYF; cdr3_nt: TGTGCCAGCAGCCAAGACTCGGGGGTTAGAGAGACCCAGTACTTC; clone_size: -; d_call: -; v_call: TRBV3-1; j_call: TRBJ2-5
cdr3_aa: CSARTVNTGELFF; cdr3_nt: TGCAGTGCAAGGACAGTAAACACCGGGGAGCTGTTTTTT; clone_size: -; d_call: -; v_call: TRBV20-1; j_call: TRBJ2-2
cdr3_aa: CASRPASGYFYEQYF; cdr3_nt: TGTGCCAGCAGACCCGCTAGCGGGTACTTCTACGAGCAGTACTTC; clone_size: few; d_call: TRBD2; v_call: TRBV5-6; j_call: TRBJ2-7
cdr3_aa: CAISAATALTTGEKLFF; cdr3_nt: TGTGCCATCAGTGCGGCGACCGCGCTGACAACGGGTGAAAAACTGTTTTTT; clone_size: -; d_call: -; v_call: TRBV10-3; j_call: TRBJ1-4
cdr3_aa: CASSLENGPQETQYF; cdr3_nt: TGTGCCAGCAGTCTTGAAAACGGACCCCAAGAGACCCAGTACTTC; clone_size: few; d_call: -; v_call: TRBV12-3/TRBV12-4; j_call: TRBJ2-5
cdr3_aa: CASSLTPSGRMNEQFF; cdr3_nt: TGTGCCAGCAGCTTAACCCCAAGCGGGAGGATGAATGAGCAGTTCTTC; clone_size: -; d_call: TRBD2; v_call: TRBV7-3; j_call: TRBJ2-1
cdr3_aa: CASSIGTGGNQPQHF; cdr3_nt: TGTGCCAGCAGCATCGGGACAGGGGGCAATCAGCCCCAGCATTTT; clone_size: few; d_call: TRBD1; v_call: TRBV2; j_call: TRBJ1-5
cdr3_aa: CASGTGVSPDTQYF; cdr3_nt: TGTGCCTCCGGGACAGGGGTCTCTCCAGATACGCAGTATTTT; clone_size: few; d_call: TRBD1; v_call: TRBV11-2; j_call: TRBJ2-3
cdr3_aa: CSARAFGGTWNEQFF; cdr3_nt: TGCAGTGCTAGAGCCTTCGGAGGGACCTGGAATGAGCAGTTCTTC; clone_size: -; d_call: -; v_call: TRBV20-1; j_call: TRBJ2-1
cdr3_aa: CASSGRGSQEAFF; cdr3_nt: TGTGCCAGCTCCGGGAGGGGCAGTCAGGAAGCTTTCTTT; clone_size: -; d_call: -; v_call: TRBV6-1; j_call: TRBJ1-1
cdr3_aa: CASSLSPSGRAYEQYF; cdr3_nt: TGTGCCAGCAGTTTAAGCCCTAGCGGGAGAGCCTACGAGCAGTACTTC; clone_size: -; d_call: TRBD2; v_call: TRBV12-3/TRBV12-4; j_call: TRBJ2-7
cdr3_aa: CASSYARTSFTDTQYF; cdr3_nt: TGTGCCAGCAGTTACGCGAGGACTAGCTTTACAGATACGCAGTATTTT; clone_size: few; d_call: TRBD2; v_call: TRBV6-5; j_call: TRBJ2-3